This entry lists 24 T cell receptor beta chains sequenced from one sample in a study of CD8+ T cells in alopecia areata. Treatment noted: oral pan-JAK inhibitor, 5-10 mg twice daily. Reverse transcription of extracted RNA yielded cDNA, which provided the sequencing template. Here immunoSEQ multiplex PCR was the method, and the copy in TCRdb shows in-frame clones only, minus some. The top ten clones hold about 0.65% of a sample with some 190,000 clones, around 60% of them seen once. The input for sequencing was CD4+ T cells sorted from blood, taken at week 4, from a patient treated with tofacitinib. These receptors all stem from a human donor with alopecia areata.

The V and J genes are TRBV4-3 and TRBJ2-7; D not resolved. The germline V gene encodes CDR1 LGHNA and CDR2 YSLEER. The CDR3 is 15 residues long. With 0 bases removed from V and 3 bases from J, the gap between germline ends came to 12 bases. This chain's CDR3 is CASSQDRLVSYEQYF. The CDR3 DNA sequence: TGCGCCAGCAGCCAAGATCGGCTCGTGAGCTACGAGCAGTACTTC.

The rearrangement uses TRBV15 and TRBJ2-5, with D possibly TRBD1 on 5 matching bases. V was trimmed by 2 bases and J by 5 bases, leaving 15 bases between them. The CDR3 is 15 residues long. The germline gives CDR1 LNHNV, CDR2 YYDKDF (reference sequence). The CDR3 spells CATSRSRQSWETQYF. CDR3 nucleotide sequence: TGTGCCACCAGCAGATCCCGACAGTCATGGGAGACCCAGTACTTC. The full variable domain, completed using reference TRBV15 and TRBJ2-5, is DAMVIQNPRYQVTQFGKPVTLSCSQTLNHNVMYWYQQKSSQAPKLLFHYYDKDFNNEADTPDNFQSRRPNTSFCFLDIRSPGLGDTAMYLCATSRSRQSWETQYFGPGTRLLVL.

This rearrangement joins TRBV23-1 to TRBJ2-3; tentatively, D is TRBD1 (5 bases). TRBV23-1 falls under the ORF class, with uncertain function. Trimming stripped 7 bases from V and 1 base from J, with 15 bases between. This CDR3 comprises 15 residues. CDR3 sequence: CASTPRGSRTDTQYF. In nucleotides, the CDR3 is TGCGCCAGCACTCCAAGGGGCAGCCGCACAGATACGCAGTATTTT.

This chain uses TRBV29-1 with TRBJ2-7; unclear D gene. Per germline, CDR1 SQVTM and CDR2 ANQGSEA. This CDR3 has 11 amino acids. With 7 bases removed from V and 2 bases from J, the gap between germline ends came to 9 bases. CDR3 region: CSALDTYEQYF. CDR3 nucleotide sequence: TGCAGCGCCCTAGATACCTACGAGCAGTACTTC.

This clone was recorded a few times. The rearrangement links TRBV29-1 to TRBJ2-5, with 8 bases fitting TRBD1. CDR3 length: 13 residues. V trimming: 7 bases; J trimming: 5 bases; junction bases outside the gene matches: 9. Germline V lookup: CDR1 SQVTM, CDR2 ANQGSEA. CDR3 in DNA: TGCAGCGGGACCCAGGGGGCTTGGGAGACCCAGTACTTC. As protein: CSGTQGAWETQYF.

V usage is TRBV7-8 and J usage is TRBJ1-2, with D maybe TRBD1 (5 bases). CDR3 size: 14 residues. CDR1 SGHVS and CDR2 FQNEAQ come from the germline V gene. The V gene lost 1 base and the J gene lost 1 base, with 7 bases spanning the gap. CDR3 bases: TGTGCCAGCAGCTTAGTCAGGGATAACTATGGCTACACCTTC. Residues: CASSLVRDNYGYTF.

The chain joins TRBV7-2 to TRBJ2-7, with D unresolved. The CDR3 extends over 13 amino acids. CDR1 and CDR2 from the germline V gene are SGHTA and FQGNSA. V lost 6 bases and J lost 6, with 15 bases in between. The chain's CDR3 is CASREAIVREQYF. CDR3 DNA sequence: TGTGCCAGCAGAGAGGCGATCGTCCGCGAGCAGTACTTC.

J is TRBJ2-2 and V is TRBV9, with D possibly TRBD1 on 6 matching bases. There are 16 residues in the CDR3. Germline values: CDR1 SGDLS, CDR2 YYNGEE. The germline V and J ends were trimmed by 1 base and 2 bases, with 12 bases remaining between them. CDR3 protein: CASSVTPGQNTGELFF. The CDR3 nucleotides are TGTGCCAGCAGCGTAACCCCGGGACAAAACACCGGGGAGCTGTTTTTT.

This chain connects TRBV27 to TRBJ1-2; D remains ambiguous. The V end lost 2 bases, the J end lost 0 bases, and 7 bases lay between the germline ends. This CDR3 has 14 residues. Germline V lookup: CDR1 MNHEY, CDR2 SMNVEV (reference sequence). The chain's CDR3 is CASSLRPPNYGYTF. CDR3 nucleotides: TGTGCCAGCAGTTTAAGGCCCCCTAACTATGGCTACACCTTC.

This clone occurred a few times. The V call is TRBV29-1, the J call TRBJ2-5, with D tentatively TRBD2 (5 bases). Deletions cut 4 bases from V and 7 bases from J, with 10 bases between. The germline gives CDR1 SQVTM, CDR2 ANQGSEA. The CDR3 totals 11 residues. The DNA of the CDR3 is TGCAGCGTTGGGGAGAAAGGGACCCAGTACTTC. This gives the protein CSVGEKGTQYF.

This chain joins TRBV7-9 and TRBJ2-3, with 10 bases that match TRBD2. J was trimmed by 3 bases and V by 5 bases; bases with no gene match: 5. This CDR3 is built from 15 residues. The germline CDR1 and CDR2 sequences are SEHNR and FQNEAQ (reference sequence). The CDR3 loop reads CASSRSGRTTDTQYF. The DNA for the CDR3 is TGTGCCAGCAGCCGTAGCGGGAGGACGACAGATACGCAGTATTTT.

This clone was counted between two and nine times. The gene calls are TRBV29-1 and TRBJ2-1; 8 bases line up with TRBD1. The CDR3 is 10 residues long. Germline V CDR1 and CDR2: SQVTM, ANQGSEA. V lost 5 bases, J lost 14 bases, and 5 bases stayed unmatched. As DNA, the CDR3 is TGCAGCGTTTACAGGGGGTTAAAGTTCTTC. This sequence encodes CSVYRGLKFF.

The V gene is TRBV2, the J gene TRBJ2-5, with TRBD2 matching 9 bases. With V trimmed by 11 bases and J by 6 bases, 13 bases remained unmatched. This CDR3 has 14 amino acids. In germline, CDR1 is SNHLY, CDR2 FYNNEI. This CDR3 is CAGGMREGAKTQYF. CDR3 sequence (DNA): TGTGCCGGGGGGATGCGGGAGGGCGCGAAGACCCAGTACTTC.

Only a few counts were recorded for this clone. The chain couples TRBV7-2 to TRBJ2-1, with 9 bases aligning to TRBD1. In germline, CDR1 is SGHTA, CDR2 FQGNSA. This CDR3 contains 15 residues. J gave up 7 bases and V 0 bases, and 4 bases lay outside the gene matches. CDR3 loop: CASSLAQTGGNEQFF. The DNA of the CDR3 is TGTGCCAGCAGCTTAGCTCAGACAGGGGGGAATGAGCAGTTCTTC.

This clone came up a few times. The V and J genes are TRBV29-1 and TRBJ2-3; 15 positions agree with TRBD2. The CDR3 has 14 amino acids. Germline V gene lookup returns CDR1 SQVTM and CDR2 ANQGSEA. V trimming: 7 bases; J trimming: 5 bases; junction bases outside the gene matches: 4. The chain's CDR3 is CSGSGLAGGDTQYF. The CDR3 DNA is TGCAGCGGCTCGGGACTAGCGGGAGGAGATACGCAGTATTTT.

The chain is built from TRBV29-1 and TRBJ2-1; TRBD1 aligns across 8 bases. Per germline, CDR1 SQVTM and CDR2 ANQGSEA. The CDR3 has 13 residues. Trimming removed 5 bases from V and 8 bases from J; junction bases left unmatched: 8. CDR3 protein: CSVRAGGRDEQFF. The CDR3 region has the DNA TGCAGCGTTCGGGCAGGGGGCAGGGATGAGCAGTTCTTC.

V is TRBV5-1 and J is TRBJ1-6; maybe TRBD1 (5 bases). Germline CDR1 is SGHRS and CDR2 is YFSETQ. Deletions cut 0 bases from V and 7 bases from J, with 8 bases between. This CDR3 comprises 14 residues. The CDR3 here is CASSLGQRNSPLHF. In nucleotides, the CDR3 is TGCGCCAGCAGCTTGGGACAGCGGAATTCACCCCTCCACTTT.

The chain employs TRBV2 and TRBJ2-1; unclear D gene. Looked up from germline, CDR1 is SNHLY and CDR2 is FYNNEI. CDR3 size: 12 residues. Trimming stripped 6 bases from V and 4 bases from J, with 7 bases between. The CDR3 here is CASSRQYNEQFF. The CDR3 region has the DNA TGTGCCAGCAGCCGACAATACAATGAGCAGTTCTTC. The full variable domain, its missing parts supplied by reference TRBV2 and TRBJ2-1, is EPEVTQTPSHQVTQMGQEVILRCVPISNHLYFYWYRQILGQKVEFLVSFYNNEISEKSEIFDDQFSVERPDGSNFTLKIRSTKLEDSAMYFCASSRQYNEQFFGPGTRLTVL.

The chain is built from TRBV7-9 and TRBJ2-5; D perhaps matches TRBD1 (5 bases). The length of the CDR3 is 13 residues. V was clipped by 3 bases and J by 5 bases, with 10 bases between them. Germline lookup yields CDR1 SEHNR and CDR2 FQNEAQ (reference sequence). The CDR3 region has the DNA TGTGCCAGCAGCTTCAGGGAATTGGAGACCCAGTACTTC. Amino acid sequence: CASSFRELETQYF.

In its sample, this clone was seen a few times. This chain links TRBV14 with TRBJ2-7, with a tentative D call TRBD2 (5 bases). Germline V gene data show CDR1 as SGHDN and CDR2 as FVKESK. V dropped 1 base and J dropped 6 bases, with 10 bases sitting between them. This CDR3 comprises 13 residues. CDR3 sequence: CASSQGVEGEQYF. The CDR3 bases are TGTGCCAGCAGCCAAGGGGTCGAGGGCGAGCAGTACTTC.

The count of this clone is one. The V gene is TRBV6-5, the J gene TRBJ1-2; tentatively, D is TRBD1 (5 bases). CDR1 is MNHEY, CDR2 SVGAGI, per germline. CDR3 length: 13 residues. V was trimmed by 6 bases and J by 4 bases, leaving 12 bases between them. The CDR3 loop reads CASRTGTGYGYTF. The CDR3 nucleotides read TGTGCCAGCAGGACCGGGACGGGCTATGGCTACACCTTC.

In its sample, this clone was seen once. The chain employs TRBV30 and TRBJ1-2, with 7 bases aligning to TRBD1. The V and J ends lost 3 bases and 6 bases, in that order; junction bases with no gene match: 13. This CDR3 is 15 amino acids long. CDR1 is GTSNPN, CDR2 SVGIG, per germline (reference sequence). The chain's CDR3 is CAWSVALDRYNGYTF. For the CDR3, the DNA is TGTGCCTGGAGCGTAGCCCTGGACAGGTACAATGGCTACACCTTC.

The V call is TRBV29-1, the J call TRBJ2-5; D might be TRBD1 (5 bases). The CDR3 is 13 residues long. The V end lost 8 bases, the J end lost 4 bases, and 17 bases lay between the germline ends. From germline, CDR1 is SQVTM and CDR2 ANQGSEA. The chain's CDR3 is CSTQPQVGETQYF. In DNA form, the CDR3 reads TGCAGCACCCAACCACAGGTCGGAGAGACCCAGTACTTC.

This chain links TRBV30 with TRBJ1-2, with D possibly matching TRBD1 (5 bases). The germline V gene encodes CDR1 GTSNPN and CDR2 SVGIG (reference sequence). V lost 1 base and J lost 7, with 10 bases in between. This CDR3 spans 12 amino acids. CDR3 region: CAWSGGVSGYTF. The DNA for the CDR3 is TGTGCCTGGAGTGGGGGGGTGAGTGGCTACACCTTC.